Below are 5 T cell receptor beta chains sequenced from a single sample in a study of blood T cells in healthy people across ages. Together with a sample-barcoded 5' primer, a J-beta primer mix was included in a second PCR lasting about 6 to 12 cycles. MiXCR was run by TCRdb on the 5' RACE reads, yielding one entry per CDR3 protein. The sample contains approximately 850,000 distinct CDR3 sequences, about 62% of which appear only once. Sequencing was carried out using blood. The receptors come from a man aged 30-40 years in good health.

This clonotype has a handful of counts. The J gene is TRBJ1-2, the V gene TRBV3-1; the D is unclear. Trimming shortened V by 1 base and J by 4 bases, and 7 bases separated the two germline ends. The CDR3 has 13 residues. CDR1 is LGHDT, CDR2 YNNKEL, per germline (reference sequence). CDR3 amino acids: CASSQAAFYGYTF. In DNA, the CDR3 is TGTGCCAGCAGCCAAGCAGCTTTCTATGGCTACACCTTC. Looking up the rest from reference TRBV3-1 and TRBJ1-2 gives the full variable domain: DTAVSQTPKYLVTQMGNDKSIKCEQNLGHDTMYWYKQDSKKFLKIMFSYNNKELIINETVPNRFSPKSPDKAHLNLHINSLELGDSAVYFCASSQAAFYGYTFGSGTRLTVV.

This clonotype was observed a single time. The CDR3 spells CASSLRGGVRREQFF. DNA for the CDR3: TGTGCCAGCAGTTTACGCGGGGGGGTTAGGCGTGAGCAGTTCTTC. The chain is built from TRBV12-3 or TRBV12-4 and TRBJ2-1, with TRBD2 identical over 9 bases. The V and J ends lost 2 bases and 9 bases, in that order; junction bases with no gene match: 8. This CDR3 has 15 residues.

This clonotype was found many times. The J gene is TRBJ2-1, the V gene TRBV20-1, with TRBD1 identical over 8 bases. CDR1 is DFQATT and CDR2 is SNEGSKA in the germline V gene (reference sequence). The CDR3 extends over 13 amino acids. The J segment lost 9 bases and the V segment lost 4 bases, leaving 8 bases of the junction unmatched. For the CDR3, the DNA is TGCAGTGCTACCCGGACAGGGTTACGTGAGCAGTTCTTC. This gives the protein CSATRTGLREQFF.

The gene calls are TRBV20-1 and TRBJ2-1, with 16 positions matching TRBD2. The CDR3 consists of 15 residues. Trimming at V came to 5 bases and at J to 13 bases, leaving 11 bases not matched to a gene. In germline, CDR1 is DFQATT, CDR2 SNEGSKA (reference sequence). CDR3 residues: CSADPGTSGRAPQFF. Here the CDR3 DNA reads TGCAGTGCTGACCCTGGGACTAGCGGGAGGGCCCCACAGTTCTTC.

The CDR3 loop is CAWSLGRHYGYTF. CDR3 DNA sequence: TGTGCCTGGTCTTTAGGCCGCCACTATGGCTACACCTTC. The rearrangement joins TRBV30 to TRBJ1-2; D is uncertain. Germline V lookup: CDR1 GTSNPN, CDR2 SVGIG (reference sequence). The CDR3 extends over 13 amino acids. V lost 5 bases to trimming and J lost 3 bases, with 13 bases between them. Full variable domain (missing parts from reference TRBV30 and TRBJ1-2): SQTIHQWPATLVQPVGSPLSLECTVEGTSNPNLYWYRQAAGRGLQLLFYSVGIGQISSEVPQNLSASRPQDRQFILSSKKLLLSDSGFYLCAWSLGRHYGYTFGSGTRLTVV.